What follows are 3 T cell receptor beta chains derived from one specimen sequenced in a study of T cell responses to AZD1222 COVID-19 vaccine (dated by TCRdb to the early 2020s). Per the publication, the time point label means: baseline before first vaccination. Library creation used the immunoSEQ multiplex PCR assay. Imported from immuneACCESS, the table was reduced by TCRdb to in-frame sequences with V and J called. These copies leave out some clones; in studies compared against another copy, an unresolved V gene accounts for under half, and the cause of the remainder is not known. The sample table holds under 200,000 clones, of which approximately 92% were seen once. The top ten constitute 1.6% of the sample. The material sequenced was peripheral blood, taken on day 0 of AZD1222 vaccination. Receptors originate from an adult in good health.

The chain combines TRBV12-3 or TRBV12-4 with TRBJ1-2; D gene unclear. With 3 bases removed from V and 10 bases from J, the gap between germline ends came to 15 bases. This CDR3 comprises 13 residues. The CDR3 region is CASSFGSSTSYTF. The CDR3 DNA reads as TGTGCCAGCAGTTTCGGCAGCTCGACCTCCTACACCTTC.

This sequence joins TRBV12-3 or TRBV12-4 and TRBJ1-2, with unresolved D. V was cut by 3 bases and J by 8 bases, with 13 bases left in between. The CDR3 is made up of 13 amino acids. The CDR3 here is CASSLSGKGGYTF. The CDR3 region has the DNA TGTGCCAGCAGTTTGTCCGGGAAGGGCGGCTACACCTTC.

This chain connects TRBV5-1 to TRBJ1-1, with D hard to call. Looked up from germline, CDR1 is SGHRS and CDR2 is YFSETQ. The ends were cut back, 4 bases at V and 1 base at J, with 8 bases in the middle. This CDR3 is 13 amino acids long. The CDR3 DNA reads as TGCGCCAGCAGCCCGACAAGGAACACTGAAGCTTTCTTT. This sequence encodes CASSPTRNTEAFF.